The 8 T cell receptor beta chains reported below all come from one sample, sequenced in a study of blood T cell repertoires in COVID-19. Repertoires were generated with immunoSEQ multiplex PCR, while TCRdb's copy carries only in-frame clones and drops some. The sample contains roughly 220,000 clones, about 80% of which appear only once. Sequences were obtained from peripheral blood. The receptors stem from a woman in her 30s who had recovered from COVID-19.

CDR3 sequence reads: CASSLADPGLARYEQYF. The CDR3 nucleotides read TGTGCCAGCAGCTTAGCAGATCCGGGACTAGCGCGCTACGAGCAGTACTTC. The rearrangement links TRBV7-9 to TRBJ2-7, with TRBD2 matching over 10 bases. V was clipped by 0 bases and J by 3 bases; unmatched bases: 8. CDR1 SEHNR and CDR2 FQNEAQ come from the germline V gene (reference sequence). CDR3 size: 17 residues.

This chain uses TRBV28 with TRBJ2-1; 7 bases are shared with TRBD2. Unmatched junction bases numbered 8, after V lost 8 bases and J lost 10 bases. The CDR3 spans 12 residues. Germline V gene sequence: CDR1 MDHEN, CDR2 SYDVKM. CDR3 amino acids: CASVSGREEQFF. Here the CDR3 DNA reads TGTGCCAGCGTTTCGGGGAGGGAGGAGCAGTTCTTC.

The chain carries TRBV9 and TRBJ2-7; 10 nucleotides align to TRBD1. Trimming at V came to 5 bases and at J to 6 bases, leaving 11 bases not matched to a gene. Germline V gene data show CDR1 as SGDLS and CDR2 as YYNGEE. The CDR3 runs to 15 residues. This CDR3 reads CASSLTGTGDFEQYF. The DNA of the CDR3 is TGTGCCAGCAGTTTGACCGGGACAGGGGATTTCGAGCAGTACTTC.

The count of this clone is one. CDR3 sequence: CASSRAPGNPFMNTEAFF. For the CDR3, the DNA is TGTGCCAGCAGTCGTGCACCCGGGAACCCTTTCATGAACACTGAAGCTTTCTTT. The V call is TRBV27, the J call TRBJ1-1; D is ambiguous. Germline V gene sequence: CDR1 MNHEY, CDR2 SMNVEV (reference sequence). With 5 bases removed from V and 0 bases from J, the gap between germline ends came to 22 bases. The CDR3 loop spans 18 amino acids.

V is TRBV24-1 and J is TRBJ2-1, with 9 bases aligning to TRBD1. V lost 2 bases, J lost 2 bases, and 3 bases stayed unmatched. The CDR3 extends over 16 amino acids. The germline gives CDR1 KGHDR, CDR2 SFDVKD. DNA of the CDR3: TGTGCCACCAGTGATTCGGGACAGGGAACCTACAATGAGCAGTTCTTC. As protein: CATSDSGQGTYNEQFF.

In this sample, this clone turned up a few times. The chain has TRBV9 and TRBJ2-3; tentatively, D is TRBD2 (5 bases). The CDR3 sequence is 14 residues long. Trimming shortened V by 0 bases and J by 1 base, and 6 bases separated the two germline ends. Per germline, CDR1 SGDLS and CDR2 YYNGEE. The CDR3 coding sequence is TGTGCCAGCAGCGTAGGTAGCGGCACAGATACGCAGTATTTT. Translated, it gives CASSVGSGTDTQYF.

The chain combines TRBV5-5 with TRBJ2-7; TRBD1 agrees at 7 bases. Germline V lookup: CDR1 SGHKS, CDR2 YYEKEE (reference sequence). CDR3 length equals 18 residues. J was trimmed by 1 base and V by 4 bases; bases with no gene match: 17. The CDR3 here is CASSPNPQRQGISYEQYF. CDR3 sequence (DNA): TGTGCCAGCAGCCCAAACCCTCAGAGACAGGGCATATCCTACGAGCAGTACTTC. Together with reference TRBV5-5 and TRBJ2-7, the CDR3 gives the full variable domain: DAGVTQSPTHLIKTRGQQVTLRCSPISGHKSVSWYQQVLGQGPQFIFQYYEKEERGRGNFPDRFSARQFPNYSSELNVNALLLGDSALYLCASSPNPQRQGISYEQYFGPGTRLTVT.

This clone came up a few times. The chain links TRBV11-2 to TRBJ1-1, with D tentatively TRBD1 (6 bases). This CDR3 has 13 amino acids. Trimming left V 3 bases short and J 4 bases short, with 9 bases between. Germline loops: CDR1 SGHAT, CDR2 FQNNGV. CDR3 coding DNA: TGTGCCAGCAGCTTGCAGGGGCTCACTGAAGCTTTCTTT. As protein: CASSLQGLTEAFF.